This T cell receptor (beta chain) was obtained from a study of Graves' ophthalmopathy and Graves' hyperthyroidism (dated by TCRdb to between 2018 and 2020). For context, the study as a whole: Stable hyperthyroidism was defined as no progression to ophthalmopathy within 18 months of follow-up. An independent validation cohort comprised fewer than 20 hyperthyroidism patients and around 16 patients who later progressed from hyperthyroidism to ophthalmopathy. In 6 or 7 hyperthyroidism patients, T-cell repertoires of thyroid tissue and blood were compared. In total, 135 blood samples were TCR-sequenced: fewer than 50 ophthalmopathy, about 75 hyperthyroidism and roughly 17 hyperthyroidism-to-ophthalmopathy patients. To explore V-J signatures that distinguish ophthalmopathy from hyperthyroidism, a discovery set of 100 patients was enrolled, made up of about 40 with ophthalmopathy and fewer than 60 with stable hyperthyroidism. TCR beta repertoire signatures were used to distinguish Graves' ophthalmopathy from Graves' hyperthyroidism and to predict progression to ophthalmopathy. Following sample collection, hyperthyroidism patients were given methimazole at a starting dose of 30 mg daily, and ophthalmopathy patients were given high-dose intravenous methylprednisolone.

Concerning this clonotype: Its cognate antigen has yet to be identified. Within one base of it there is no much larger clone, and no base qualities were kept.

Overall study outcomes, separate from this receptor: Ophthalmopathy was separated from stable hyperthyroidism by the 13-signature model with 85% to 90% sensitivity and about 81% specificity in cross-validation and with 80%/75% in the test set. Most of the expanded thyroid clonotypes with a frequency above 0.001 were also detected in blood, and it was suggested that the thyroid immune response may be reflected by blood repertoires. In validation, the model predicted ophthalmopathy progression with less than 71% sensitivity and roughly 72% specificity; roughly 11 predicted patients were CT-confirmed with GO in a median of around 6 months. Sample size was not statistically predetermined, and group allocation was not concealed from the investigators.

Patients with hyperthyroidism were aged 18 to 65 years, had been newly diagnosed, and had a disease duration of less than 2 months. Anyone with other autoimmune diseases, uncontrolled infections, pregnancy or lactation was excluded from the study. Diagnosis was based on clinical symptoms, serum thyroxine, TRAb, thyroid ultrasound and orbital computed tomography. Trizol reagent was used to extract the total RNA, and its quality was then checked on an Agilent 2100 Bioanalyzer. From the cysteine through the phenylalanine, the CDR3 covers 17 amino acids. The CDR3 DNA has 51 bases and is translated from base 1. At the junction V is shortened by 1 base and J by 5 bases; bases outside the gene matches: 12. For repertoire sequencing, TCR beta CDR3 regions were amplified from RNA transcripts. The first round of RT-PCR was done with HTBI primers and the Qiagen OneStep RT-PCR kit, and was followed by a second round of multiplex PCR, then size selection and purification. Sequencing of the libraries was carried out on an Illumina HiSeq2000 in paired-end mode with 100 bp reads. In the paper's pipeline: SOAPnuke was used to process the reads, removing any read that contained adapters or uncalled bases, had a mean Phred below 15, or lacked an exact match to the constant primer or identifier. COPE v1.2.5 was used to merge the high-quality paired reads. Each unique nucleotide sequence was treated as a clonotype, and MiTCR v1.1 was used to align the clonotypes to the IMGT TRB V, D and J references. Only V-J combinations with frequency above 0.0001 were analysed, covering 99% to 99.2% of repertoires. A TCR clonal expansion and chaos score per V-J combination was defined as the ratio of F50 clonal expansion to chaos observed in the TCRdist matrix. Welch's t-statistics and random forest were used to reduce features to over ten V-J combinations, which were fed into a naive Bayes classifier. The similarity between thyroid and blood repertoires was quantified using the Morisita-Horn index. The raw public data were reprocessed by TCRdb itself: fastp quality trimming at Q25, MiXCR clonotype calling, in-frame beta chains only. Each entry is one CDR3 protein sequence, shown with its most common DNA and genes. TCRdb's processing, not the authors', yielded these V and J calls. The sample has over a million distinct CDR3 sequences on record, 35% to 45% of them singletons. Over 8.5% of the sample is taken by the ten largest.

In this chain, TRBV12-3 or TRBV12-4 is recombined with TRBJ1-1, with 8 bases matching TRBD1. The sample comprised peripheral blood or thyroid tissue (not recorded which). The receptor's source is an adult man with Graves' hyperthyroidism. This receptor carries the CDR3 CASSLGQGQGSFTEAFF. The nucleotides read TGTGCCAGCAGTTTAGGGCAAGGACAGGGATCTTTTACTGAAGCTTTCTTT.